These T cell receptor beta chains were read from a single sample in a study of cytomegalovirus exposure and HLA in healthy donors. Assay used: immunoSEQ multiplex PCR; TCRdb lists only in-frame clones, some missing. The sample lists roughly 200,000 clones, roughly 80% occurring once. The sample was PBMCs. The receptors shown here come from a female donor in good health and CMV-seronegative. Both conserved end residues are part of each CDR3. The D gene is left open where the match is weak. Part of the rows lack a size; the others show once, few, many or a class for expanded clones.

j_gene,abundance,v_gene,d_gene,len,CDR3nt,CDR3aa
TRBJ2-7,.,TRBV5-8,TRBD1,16,TGTGCCAGCAGCTTGCCGGGACAGATGAATCCCTACGAGCAGTACTTC,CASSLPGQMNPYEQYF
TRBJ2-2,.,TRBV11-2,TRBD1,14,TGTGCCAGCACTGACAGGGTCGACACCGGGGAGCTGTTTTTT,CASTDRVDTGELFF
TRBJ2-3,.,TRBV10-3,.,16,TGTGCCATCAGCGCGAAGAATGGGCGTAGCACAGATACGCAGTATTTT,CAISAKNGRSTDTQYF
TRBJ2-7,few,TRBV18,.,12,TGTGCCAGCTCACGCGACAGCTACGAGCAGTACTTC,CASSRDSYEQYF
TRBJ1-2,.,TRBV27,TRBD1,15,TGTGCCAGCAGTTTTACGCGACAGGGGATTTATGGCTACACCTTC,CASSFTRQGIYGYTF
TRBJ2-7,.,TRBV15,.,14,TGTGCCACCAGCAGAGATTGGGACATGAACGAGCAGTACTTC,CATSRDWDMNEQYF
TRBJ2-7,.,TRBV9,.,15,TGTGCCAGCAGCGTAGCGGGGGAGGCGGGAAACGAGCAGTACTTC,CASSVAGEAGNEQYF
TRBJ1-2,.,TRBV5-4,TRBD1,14,TGTGCCAGCAGGTCCGCCGGGACAGGGGATGGCTACACCTTC,CASRSAGTGDGYTF
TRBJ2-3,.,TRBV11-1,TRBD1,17,TGTGCCAGCACCCGTGTGACAGGGGGCCTTTCCACAGATACGCAGTATTTT,CASTRVTGGLSTDTQYF
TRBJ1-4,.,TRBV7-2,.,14,TGTGCCAGCAGCTTAGGAGGGTTAGGTGAAAAACTGTTTTTT,CASSLGGLGEKLFF
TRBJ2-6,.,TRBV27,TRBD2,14,TGTGCCAGCAGTCTCCGGGACTACCCCCTCGTCCTGACTTTC,CASSLRDYPLVLTF
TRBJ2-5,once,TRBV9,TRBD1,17,TGTGCCAGCAGCGTAGGTCCCCGCAGGGGGACCCAAGAGACCCAGTACTTC,CASSVGPRRGTQETQYF
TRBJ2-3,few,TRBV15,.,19,TGTGCCACAAGGGGGGGCGGGGACGGCCTTCGGAAATCCACAGATACGCAGTATTTT,CATRGGGDGLRKSTDTQYF
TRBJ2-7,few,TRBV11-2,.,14,TGTGCCAGCAGCAGCCTGGGGGCTCGAAACGAGCAGTACTTC,CASSSLGARNEQYF
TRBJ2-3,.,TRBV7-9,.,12,TGTTCCAGCAGCAACGCGGGAAATACGCAGTATTTT,CSSSNAGNTQYF
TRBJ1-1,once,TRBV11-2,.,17,TGTGCCAGCAGCCCCTTACACATTATCGAGGGAAACACTGAAGCTTTCTTT,CASSPLHIIEGNTEAFF
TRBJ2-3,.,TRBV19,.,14,TGTGCCAGTAGTATTGGGACACGCACAGATACGCAGTATTTT,CASSIGTRTDTQYF
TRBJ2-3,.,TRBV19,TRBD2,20,TGTGCCAGTAGTCGTTGGGGGAGCGGGAGTATCCGTTCTAGCACAGATACGCAGTATTTT,CASSRWGSGSIRSSTDTQYF
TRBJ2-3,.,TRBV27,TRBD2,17,TGTGCCAGCAGGACCACCTCTAGCGGGATAGGGGATGATACGCAGTATTTT,CASRTTSSGIGDDTQYF
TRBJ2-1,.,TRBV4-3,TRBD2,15,TGCGCCAGCAGCCAGCAGTCGGGGGGGGTCAATGAGCAGTTCTTC,CASSQQSGGVNEQFF
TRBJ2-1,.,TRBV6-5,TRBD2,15,TGTGCCAGCAAACCGGGACTAGCGGGTTACAATGAGCAGTTCTTC,CASKPGLAGYNEQFF
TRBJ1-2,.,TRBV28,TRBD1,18,TGTGCCAGCAGTTTCCACCGGGACAGGGCCGTAGCTAACTATGGCTACACCTTC,CASSFHRDRAVANYGYTF
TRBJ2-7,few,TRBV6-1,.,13,TGTGCCAGCAGTGATATAGGGGGCTACGAGCAGTACTTC,CASSDIGGYEQYF
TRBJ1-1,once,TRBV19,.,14,TGTGCCAGTAGGGAGCAGGGGATACACACTGAAGCTTTCTTT,CASREQGIHTEAFF
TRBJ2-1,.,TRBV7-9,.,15,TGTGCCAGCAGCCAAAGGGGCGCAGTATACAATGAGCAGTTCTTC,CASSQRGAVYNEQFF
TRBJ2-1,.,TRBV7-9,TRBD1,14,TGTGCCAGCACGGGGGACAGGGACTACAATGAGCAGTTCTTC,CASTGDRDYNEQFF
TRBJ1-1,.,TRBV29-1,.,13,TGCAGCGTTACGCGTCCTATGAACACTGAAGCTTTCTTT,CSVTRPMNTEAFF
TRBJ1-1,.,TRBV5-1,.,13,TGCGCCAGCAGCTTGGCCGGACACCCCGCTCCTTTCTTT,CASSLAGHPAPFF
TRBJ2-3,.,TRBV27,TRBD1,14,TGTGCCAGCAGTGGGACAGGGGGCACAGATACGCAGTATTTT,CASSGTGGTDTQYF
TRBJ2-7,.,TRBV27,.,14,TGTGCCAGCAGTTCTTGGGCACTCCTCTACGAGCAGTACTTC,CASSSWALLYEQYF
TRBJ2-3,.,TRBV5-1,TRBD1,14,TGCGCCAGCACCTTGGGACAGGGGGCAGATACGCAGTATTTT,CASTLGQGADTQYF
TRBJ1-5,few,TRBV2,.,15,TGTGCCAGCAGTGATTCGGGGGACAGCAATCAGCCCCAGCATTTT,CASSDSGDSNQPQHF
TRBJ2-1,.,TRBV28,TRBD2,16,TGTGCCAGCATGCTATCGGGACTAGCGGGAGAGAATGAGCAGTTCTTC,CASMLSGLAGENEQFF
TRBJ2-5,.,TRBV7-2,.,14,TGTGCCAGCAGCTTATTGGGGAGAGAAGAGACCCAGTACTTC,CASSLLGREETQYF
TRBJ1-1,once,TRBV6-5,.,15,TGTGCCAGCAGCCCCAACAGGGACCCGAACACTGAAGCTTTCTTT,CASSPNRDPNTEAFF
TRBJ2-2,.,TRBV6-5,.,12,TGTGCCAGCAGTTACCTCACCGGGGAGCTGTTTTTT,CASSYLTGELFF
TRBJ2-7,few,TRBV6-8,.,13,TGTGCCAGCAGTTATCCCGGGGAGCAATGTGAGTACTTC,CASSYPGEQCEYF
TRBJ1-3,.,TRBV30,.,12,TGTGCCTCTGGGGGGTCTGGAAACACCATATATTTT,CASGGSGNTIYF
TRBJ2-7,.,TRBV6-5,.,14,TGTGCCAGCAGTTCCCCGGGACAAGCCTACGAGCAGTACTTC,CASSSPGQAYEQYF
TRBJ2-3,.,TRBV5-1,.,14,TGCGCCAGCAGCTTGGACAGGAACACAGATACGCAGTATTTT,CASSLDRNTDTQYF
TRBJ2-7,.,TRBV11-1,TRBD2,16,TGTGCCAGCAGCTTAGGGACTAGCGGGAGAGACTACGAGCAGTACTTC,CASSLGTSGRDYEQYF
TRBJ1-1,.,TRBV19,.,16,TGTGCCAGTAGCCGAGCCGGGCGCGGGAGGAACACTGAAGCTTTCTTT,CASSRAGRGRNTEAFF
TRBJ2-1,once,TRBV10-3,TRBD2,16,TGTGCCATCAGTGAGCCGGGACTAGCGGCCTACAATGAGCAGTTCTTC,CAISEPGLAAYNEQFF
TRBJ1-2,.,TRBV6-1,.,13,TGTGCCAGCGGATCAGACAGGCAATATGGCTACACCTTC,CASGSDRQYGYTF
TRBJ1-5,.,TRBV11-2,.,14,TGTGCCAGCAGCTTAGGGACAGTCAATCAGCCCCAGCATTTT,CASSLGTVNQPQHF
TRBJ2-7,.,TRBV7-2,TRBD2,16,TGTGCCAGCACCAGGAGAGCGGGGACCTTCTCCTACGAGCAGTACTTC,CASTRRAGTFSYEQYF
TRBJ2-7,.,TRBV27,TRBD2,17,TGTGCCAGCAGTCCAAGGACGGGGGCCAGCGGGAGATGGGAGCAGTACTTC,CASSPRTGASGRWEQYF
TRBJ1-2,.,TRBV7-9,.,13,TGTGCCAGCAGTCCAGGGGTAGACTATGGCTACACCTTC,CASSPGVDYGYTF
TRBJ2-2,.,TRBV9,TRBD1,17,TGTGCCAGCAGCATCAACCGGGACAGGTTTGACACCGGGGAGCTGTTTTTT,CASSINRDRFDTGELFF
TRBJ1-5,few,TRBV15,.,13,TGTGCCACCAGCAGAGGCAGGGGTCAGCCCCAGCATTTT,CATSRGRGQPQHF
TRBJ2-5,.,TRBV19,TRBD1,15,TGTGCCAGTAGTACAGCTGCCCGGACAGGGGAGACCCAGTACTTC,CASSTAARTGETQYF
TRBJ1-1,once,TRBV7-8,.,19,TGTGCCAGCAGCAAAGGCTATGCGCAAGCCGGCGCAGGGAACACTGAAGCTTTCTTT,CASSKGYAQAGAGNTEAFF
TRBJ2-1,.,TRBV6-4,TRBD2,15,TGTGCCAGCAGTGCGAAGTCTAGCGGAAACAATGAGCAGTTCTTC,CASSAKSSGNNEQFF